This paragraph covers one T cell receptor beta chain sequence. Its antigen is still unknown. V dropped 4 bases and J dropped 3; count of bases not matched to a gene: 5. Germline assignment: CDR1 LGHDT and CDR2 YNNKEL (reference sequence). This CDR3 comprises 14 residues. This record belongs to a study of T cells after yellow fever vaccination. Overall study findings and caveats: Few clonotypes appeared in both CD4 and CD8 compartments.

TCRdb independently ran MiXCR on the 5' RACE reads; one entry per CDR3 protein. This sample carries 450,000 to 550,000 distinct CDR3 sequences, about a fifth of them seen once, and the ten largest clones take about 16%. The chain recombines TRBV3-1 with TRBJ1-2; 7 nucleotides line up with TRBD1. The sequencing here drew on PBMCs, taken less than 25 days after the first yellow fever vaccination. The TCR originated in a man between 18 and 29 years old who received the YFV17D yellow fever vaccine. The CDR3 region has the DNA TGTGCCAGCAGCCCGGCCAGGGGGTACTATGGCTACACCTTC. As protein: CASSPARGYYGYTF.